Below are 32 T cell receptor beta chains sequenced from a single sample in a study of blood T cell repertoires in COVID-19. Measured with immunoSEQ multiplex PCR; TCRdb has only the in-frame clones, and not every one. The sample has more than 65,000 clones; more than 60% are singletons. Sequencing was performed on peripheral blood. These receptors were taken from a woman between 50 and 59 years old with acute or convalescent COVID-19.

This chain links TRBV10-2 with TRBJ1-1, with 9 positions matching TRBD1. Germline V gene data show CDR1 as WSHSY and CDR2 as SAAADI. This CDR3 spans 13 amino acids. Trimming removed 6 bases from V and 1 base from J; junction bases left unmatched: 0. The CDR3 coding sequence is TGCGCCAGCAGGGGACAGGGGAACACTGAAGCTTTCTTT. The encoded protein is CASRGQGNTEAFF.

The chain is built from TRBV19 and TRBJ2-7; possible D gene TRBD2, 5 bases. This CDR3 region has 13 residues. Trimming removed 5 bases from V and 7 bases from J, with 15 bases in between. Germline CDR1 and CDR2: LNHDA and SQIVND (reference sequence). The CDR3 nucleotides read TGTGCCAGTAGTGCCTCTAAAGGCGGGGAGCAGTACTTC. This translates into CASSASKGGEQYF.

J is TRBJ2-4 and V is TRBV7-8; D not resolved. This CDR3 contains 16 residues. Trimming took off 1 base at V and 11 bases at J, with 21 bases between the two ends. Germline V lookup: CDR1 SGHVS, CDR2 FQNEAQ. CDR3 in amino acids: CASSLGLVTATPLQYF. The CDR3, as DNA: TGTGCCAGCAGCTTAGGATTGGTAACAGCCACCCCCCTTCAGTACTTC. Variable domain in full (rest from reference TRBV7-8 and TRBJ2-4): GAGVSQSPRYKVAKRGQDVALRCDPISGHVSLFWYQQALGQGPEFLTYFQNEAQLDKSGLPSDRFFAERPEGSVSTLKIQRTQQEDSAVYLCASSLGLVTATPLQYFGAGTRLSVL.

This clone was picked up one time. J is TRBJ1-2 and V is TRBV28; TRBD1 is a possible D gene (6 bases). The V end lost 3 bases, the J end lost 4 bases, and 12 bases lay between the germline ends. This CDR3 has 14 residues. Germline V gene sequence: CDR1 MDHEN, CDR2 SYDVKM. The CDR3 protein is CASSFTDRSYGYTF. The CDR3 DNA sequence: TGTGCCAGCAGTTTTACAGACAGGAGCTATGGCTACACCTTC.

V gene TRBV14 combines with J gene TRBJ1-1; D gene unclear. This CDR3 is 14 amino acids long. V was pared by 5 bases and J by 4 bases, with 14 bases between. Germline CDR1 and CDR2: SGHDN and FVKESK. Here the CDR3 reads CASSRETRGTEAFF. CDR3 DNA sequence: TGTGCCAGCAGCAGAGAAACCCGGGGCACTGAAGCTTTCTTT.

Only one count was recorded for this clone. V gene TRBV3-1 (or the pseudogene TRBV3-2) combines with J gene TRBJ1-2; maybe TRBD1 (5 bases). Looked up from germline, CDR1 is LGHDT and CDR2 is YNNKEL (reference sequence). The V gene lost 4 bases and the J gene lost 4 bases, with 13 bases spanning the gap. CDR3 size: 14 residues. The CDR3 loop reads CASSPRRGIYGYTF. In DNA, the CDR3 is TGTGCCAGCAGCCCCCGGCGGGGGATCTATGGCTACACCTTC.

This chain connects TRBV28 to TRBJ2-5, with D possibly matching TRBD1 (5 bases). The V end lost 1 base, the J end lost 6 bases, and 6 bases lay between the germline ends. The germline CDR1 and CDR2 sequences are MDHEN and SYDVKM. CDR3 length: 12 residues. The CDR3 DNA follows: TGTGCCAGCAGTTTATACAGGCAGACCCAGTACTTC. It specifies CASSLYRQTQYF.

A few counts support this clone. The rearrangement links TRBV5-1 to TRBJ2-2; D is unclear. The length of the CDR3 is 13 residues. Per germline, CDR1 SGHRS and CDR2 YFSETQ. Trimming took off 5 bases at V and 2 bases at J, with 7 bases between the two ends. The CDR3 protein is CASRPTNTGELFF. Here the CDR3 DNA reads TGCGCCAGCAGACCAACAAACACCGGGGAGCTGTTTTTT.

The genes are TRBV11-2 and TRBJ1-1; the D gene is possibly TRBD1 (6 bases). V was pared by 1 base and J by 0 bases, with 9 bases between. Per germline, CDR1 SGHAT and CDR2 FQNNGV. CDR3 length: 15 amino acids. CDR3 in DNA: TGTGCCAGCAGCTTAGCCGGGACACTGAACACTGAAGCTTTCTTT. Its protein product is CASSLAGTLNTEAFF. The full variable domain, completed using reference TRBV11-2 and TRBJ1-1, is EAGVAQSPRYKIIEKRQSVAFWCNPISGHATLYWYQQILGQGPKLLIQFQNNGVVDDSQLPKDRFSAERLKGVDSTLKIQPAKLEDSAVYLCASSLAGTLNTEAFFGQGTRLTVV.

The J gene is TRBJ1-2, the V gene TRBV16; D is perhaps TRBD1 (6 bases). Trimming left V 0 bases short and J 5 bases short, with 16 bases between. The CDR3 runs 16 residues. The germline V gene encodes CDR1 KGHSY and CDR2 FQNENV. As DNA, the CDR3 is TGTGCCAGCAGCCAATCCCAGGGAATGGGGGCTTATGGCTACACCTTC. Translated: CASSQSQGMGAYGYTF.

This clone was found once. This chain links TRBV30 with TRBJ1-3; possibly TRBD1 for D (6 bases). The CDR3 is 15 amino acids. V dropped 0 bases and J dropped 2 bases, with 11 bases sitting between them. The V gene's germline CDR1 is GTSNPN and CDR2 SVGIG (reference sequence). This CDR3 reads CAWSVRGLTGNTIYF. The CDR3, as DNA: TGTGCCTGGAGTGTTAGGGGGTTAACTGGAAACACCATATATTTT.

The chain links TRBV15 to TRBJ1-5; possibly TRBD1 for D (5 bases). This CDR3 has 16 amino acids. Trimming pared 4 bases from V and 0 bases from J, leaving 13 bases between. Looked up from germline, CDR1 is LNHNV and CDR2 is YYDKDF (reference sequence). This CDR3 reads CATSTWSGGSNQPQHF. The CDR3 bases are TGTGCCACCAGCACGTGGTCGGGGGGTAGCAATCAGCCCCAGCATTTT.

CDR3 residues: CASSPRGAGSAYEQFF. The CDR3 region has the DNA TGTGCCAGCAGTCCCCGAGGCGCGGGTTCCGCCTATGAGCAGTTCTTC. The rearrangement links TRBV28 to TRBJ2-1; maybe TRBD2 (5 bases). The CDR3 has 16 amino acids. V lost 5 bases, J lost 8 bases, and 22 bases lay in between. The V gene's germline CDR1 is MDHEN and CDR2 SYDVKM.

The chain couples TRBV5-4 to TRBJ2-2; perhaps TRBD2 as D (6 bases). The CDR3 is made up of 13 amino acids. CDR1 and CDR2 from the germline V gene are SGHNT and YYREEE (reference sequence). The V and J ends lost 3 bases and 10 bases respectively, with 13 bases between them. CDR3 amino acids: CASSSQSGVELFF. The CDR3, as DNA: TGTGCCAGCAGCTCCCAATCGGGGGTGGAGCTGTTTTTT.

The chain carries TRBV15 and TRBJ2-4, with D possibly TRBD1 on 5 matching bases. This CDR3 spans 18 amino acids. Germline V gene sequence: CDR1 LNHNV, CDR2 YYDKDF (reference sequence). The V end lost 5 bases, the J end lost 0 bases, and 20 bases lay between the germline ends. The CDR3 DNA follows: TGTGCCACCAGCTCTCGTACACTGACAGAAAGAGCCAAAAACATTCAGTACTTC. It codes for CATSSRTLTERAKNIQYF.

J is TRBJ2-7 and V is TRBV10-3; 10 bases match TRBD1. V gave up 0 bases and J gave up 4 bases; unmatched junction bases: 9. The CDR3 loop spans 17 amino acids. Germline CDR1 and CDR2: ENHRY and SYGVKD. DNA for the CDR3: TGTGCCATCAGTGAGTCCAAAGGGACAGGGGAGAAATACGAGCAGTACTTC. This sequence encodes CAISESKGTGEKYEQYF.

Only one count was recorded for this clone. The rearrangement links TRBV30 to TRBJ2-1; 15 bases match TRBD2. The CDR3 runs 17 residues. The germline gives CDR1 GTSNPN, CDR2 SVGIG (reference sequence). After removal of 1 base from V and 9 bases from J, the junction contained 10 bases not matched to a gene. This chain's CDR3 is CAWSGTSGRAILGEQFF. The DNA for the CDR3 is TGTGCCTGGAGTGGGACTAGCGGGAGGGCCATTTTGGGTGAGCAGTTCTTC.

The chain employs TRBV9 and TRBJ1-1; no reliable D call. Germline-derived CDR1 and CDR2 are SGDLS and YYNGEE. The CDR3 loop spans 14 amino acids. With 3 bases removed from V and 1 base from J, the gap between germline ends came to 10 bases. CDR3 sequence (DNA): TGTGCCAGCAGCGGTCGGGATTCGAACACTGAAGCTTTCTTT. Protein sequence: CASSGRDSNTEAFF.

This chain links TRBV6-5 with TRBJ1-2; D is possibly TRBD1 (5 bases). The CDR3 totals 14 residues. CDR1 MNHEY and CDR2 SVGAGI come from the germline V gene. The V gene lost 0 bases and the J gene lost 4 bases, with 9 bases spanning the gap. CDR3 amino acids: CASSYSRGFYGYTF. The CDR3 DNA reads TGTGCCAGCAGTTACTCTCGGGGGTTCTATGGCTACACCTTC.

This clone was seen only a few times. V usage is TRBV6-4 and J usage is TRBJ2-3; TRBD1 matches 9 bases. The CDR3 length is 15 residues. V shed 3 bases and J 1 base; nucleotides not matched to a gene: 2. Germline CDR1 and CDR2: MRHNA and SNTAGT. This chain's CDR3 is CASSEGQGGTDTQYF. CDR3 bases: TGTGCCAGCAGTGAGGGACAGGGAGGCACAGATACGCAGTATTTT.

This chain joins TRBV28 and TRBJ2-7; 12 bases match TRBD2. From germline, CDR1 is MDHEN and CDR2 SYDVKM. V shed 2 bases and J 6 bases; nucleotides not matched to a gene: 2. The CDR3 runs to 14 residues. CDR3 nucleotides: TGTGCCAGCAGTTTACCTAGCGGGAGGGGCGAGCAGTACTTC. This encodes CASSLPSGRGEQYF.

This clone has only one observation. This chain connects TRBV4-2 to TRBJ2-1; perhaps TRBD2 as D (5 bases). This CDR3 is 17 amino acids long. The V and J ends lost 1 base and 3 bases respectively, with 16 bases between them. Germline loops: CDR1 LGHNA, CDR2 YNFKEQ. As DNA, the CDR3 is TGTGCCAGCAGCCAAGGGCTGGGCGGGCCCGACTACAATGAGCAGTTCTTC. Residues: CASSQGLGGPDYNEQFF.

The chain uses TRBV7-8 and TRBJ2-1; 7 bases match TRBD2. V gave up 3 bases and J gave up 2 bases; unmatched junction bases: 7. Germline V gene data show CDR1 as SGHVS and CDR2 as FQNEAQ. CDR3 length equals 16 residues. The CDR3, as DNA: TGTGCCAGCAGCTTCTCTCTGGCGGGGGCCTACAATGAGCAGTTCTTC. Translation gives CASSFSLAGAYNEQFF.

V gene TRBV11-2 combines with J gene TRBJ1-4; TRBD1 matches at 9 bases. V was pared by 4 bases and J by 6 bases, with 6 bases of the junction left unmatched. Germline CDR1 reads SGHAT; CDR2 reads FQNNGV. This CDR3 comprises 15 residues. In DNA, the CDR3 is TGTGCCAGCAGCTATACAGGGGGCGGGGATGAAAAACTGTTTTTT. It specifies CASSYTGGGDEKLFF.

The chain is built from TRBV10-3 and TRBJ1-2, with D perhaps matching TRBD1 (5 bases). Looked up from germline, CDR1 is ENHRY and CDR2 is SYGVKD. This CDR3 has 17 amino acids. Trimming removed 0 bases at V and 7 bases at J, with 21 bases between. Here the CDR3 reads CAISESRDSTSMAGYTF. CDR3 nucleotides: TGTGCCATCAGTGAGTCGAGAGACAGTACTTCTATGGCTGGCTACACCTTC.

CDR3 nucleotide sequence: TGTGCCAGCTCAGGGGGACTAGCGGGACAAGATACGCAGTATTTT. Translating it yields CASSGGLAGQDTQYF. The rearrangement joins TRBV18 to TRBJ2-3; 13 bases map to TRBD2. The CDR3 totals 15 residues. Unmatched junction bases numbered 4, after V lost 5 bases and J lost 5 bases. CDR1 and CDR2 (germline): KGHSH, LQKENI.

This clone appeared a few times. V usage is TRBV29-1 and J usage is TRBJ1-5; D may be TRBD1 (6 bases). Germline-derived CDR1 and CDR2 are SQVTM and ANQGSEA. CDR3 size: 13 residues. V shed 5 bases and J shed 3 bases, with 11 bases lying between them. The CDR3 reads CSVSTGTNQPQHF. The CDR3 bases are TGCAGCGTTTCAACAGGGACCAATCAGCCCCAGCATTTT.

The chain joins TRBV29-1 to TRBJ2-3; TRBD2 aligns across 10 bases. Germline CDR1 reads SQVTM; CDR2 reads ANQGSEA. Trimming took 5 bases from V and 2 from J; bases not matched to a gene: 7. The CDR3 is 15 amino acids. The CDR3 sequence is CSVQASGGDTDTQYF. The CDR3 DNA reads as TGCAGCGTTCAGGCTAGCGGGGGAGACACAGATACGCAGTATTTT.

The CDR3 reads CASSLYGGGGYTF. The CDR3, as DNA: TGTGCCAGCAGTCTATACGGCGGGGGCGGCTACACCTTC. This chain connects TRBV6-4 to TRBJ1-2; TRBD1 might be the D (6 bases). Trimming took off 5 bases at V and 8 bases at J, with 15 bases between the two ends. The CDR3 is made up of 13 amino acids. The germline V gene has CDR1 MRHNA and CDR2 SNTAGT.

The chain uses TRBV7-2 and TRBJ2-7, with TRBD2 matching over 10 bases. The J segment lost 8 bases and the V segment lost 0 bases, leaving 4 bases of the junction unmatched. CDR3 length: 14 residues. Germline CDR1 is SGHTA and CDR2 is FQGNSA. The DNA of the CDR3 is TGTGCCAGCAGCTTAGCGTCTAGCGGGAGCCAGCAGTACTTC. Translating gives CASSLASSGSQQYF.

V and J are TRBV24-1 and TRBJ2-1; D gene ambiguous. The V gene lost 5 bases and the J gene lost 5 bases, with 9 bases spanning the gap. The CDR3 has 13 amino acids. CDR1 is KGHDR, CDR2 SFDVKD, per germline. CDR3 DNA sequence: TGTGCCACCAGTGCTGCAGACAACAATGAGCAGTTCTTC. Translated, it gives CATSAADNNEQFF.

CDR3 in amino acids: CASSQSLNSGNTIYF. In DNA form, the CDR3 reads TGTGCCAGCAGCCAAAGCCTTAACTCTGGAAACACCATATATTTT. The chain employs TRBV3-1 (or the pseudogene TRBV3-2) and TRBJ1-3; no firm D call. The CDR3 runs to 15 residues. Germline V gene lookup returns CDR1 LGHDT and CDR2 YNNKEL (reference sequence). V lost 2 bases and J 0 bases, leaving 8 bases between the germline ends.